This entry lists 12 T cell receptor beta chains sequenced from one sample in a study of long-term antiretroviral therapy in people with HIV. The authors ran the immunoSEQ assay, v3.0, at survey level. The table came from immunoSEQ multiplex PCR; TCRdb's copy has only in-frame clones and leaves some out. The sample holds tens of thousands of clones; approximately 85% are singletons and the top ten take 13%. The source was unsorted PBMCs, collected 0.3 years after starting antiretroviral therapy. These receptors all stem from a man aged 18 to 30 with HIV.

This chain joins TRBV4-1 and TRBJ1-3; possibly TRBD1 for D (5 bases). Germline V lookup: CDR1 MGHRA, CDR2 YSYEKL. V was clipped by 4 bases and J by 2 bases, with 9 bases between them. The CDR3 sequence is 14 residues long. The CDR3 DNA sequence: TGCGCCAGCAGCCCCTTGGGGGCTGGAAACACCATATATTTT. Translated: CASSPLGAGNTIYF.

The V and J genes are TRBV7-6 and TRBJ2-7, with a tentative D call TRBD2 (5 bases). The V end was cut by 3 bases, the J end by 2 bases, with 8 bases between. The CDR3 covers 13 residues. Germline CDR1 and CDR2: SGHVS and FNYEAQ. In DNA form, the CDR3 reads TGTGCCAGCAGCTTCGAGGGCACCTACGAGCAGTACTTC. Encoded protein: CASSFEGTYEQYF.

This rearrangement joins TRBV7-8 to TRBJ1-1, with D unresolved. V shed 3 bases and J shed 1 base, with 6 bases lying between them. This CDR3 is built from 13 residues. Germline V CDR1 and CDR2: SGHVS, FQNEAQ. In nucleotides, the CDR3 is TGTGCCAGCAGCTTCAGACCGAACACTGAAGCTTTCTTT. It codes for CASSFRPNTEAFF.

CDR3 in amino acids: CASSLSRTGLPGELFF. CDR3 bases: TGTGCCAGCAGTTTATCCCGAACAGGGTTACCCGGGGAGCTGTTTTTT. V gene TRBV27 combines with J gene TRBJ2-2, with a weak D call TRBD1 (6 bases). V lost 0 bases to trimming and J lost 6 bases, with 14 bases between them. The CDR3 is 16 amino acids. Germline CDR1 MNHEY, CDR2 SMNVEV (reference sequence).

In nucleotides, the CDR3 is TGTGCCAGCAGCTTCCGACTAGCGGGAGGCGGGGATACGCAGTATTTT. Translating it yields CASSFRLAGGGDTQYF. The rearrangement uses TRBV5-4 and TRBJ2-3; 13 bases align to TRBD2. CDR1 and CDR2 from the germline V gene are SGHNT and YYREEE (reference sequence). The CDR3 spans 16 residues. Germline trimming cut 2 bases from V and 6 bases from J; bases unmatched to any gene: 6. Supplemented by reference TRBV5-4 and TRBJ2-3, the full variable domain reads ETGVTQSPTHLIKTRGQQVTLRCSSQSGHNTVSWYQQALGQGPQFIFQYYREEENGRGNFPPRFSGLQFPNYSSELNVNALELDDSALYLCASSFRLAGGGDTQYFGPGTRLTVL.

Regarding this clone: A read error may account for a junction end that differs from germline. The chain links TRBV2 to TRBJ2-1, with D maybe TRBD2 (6 bases). The CDR3 sequence is 13 residues long. Per germline, CDR1 SNHLY and CDR2 FYNNEI. The CDR3 coding sequence is TGTGCCAGCTCTAGCGCTACCTACAATGGGCAGTTCTTC. This encodes CASSSATYNGQFF.

This clone has only one observation. The CDR3 loop is CASSSGGQPQHF. CDR3 sequence (DNA): TGTGCCAGCAGTTCGGGGGGTCAGCCCCAGCATTTT. The genes are TRBV28 and TRBJ1-5; a possible D gene is TRBD1 (5 bases). This CDR3 spans 12 amino acids. From germline, CDR1 is MDHEN and CDR2 SYDVKM. The germline V and J ends were trimmed by 4 bases and 6 bases, with 7 bases remaining between them.

The V gene is TRBV11-2, the J gene TRBJ2-3; 12 nucleotides agree with TRBD2. The J segment lost 6 bases and the V segment lost 5 bases, leaving 3 bases of the junction unmatched. This CDR3 comprises 14 residues. Germline V gene sequence: CDR1 SGHAT, CDR2 FQNNGV. CDR3 sequence: CASSRGTSGDTQYF. The CDR3 DNA is TGTGCCAGCAGCCGAGGGACTAGCGGGGATACGCAGTATTTT.

This chain joins TRBV13 and TRBJ2-1, with D possibly being TRBD1 (6 bases). This CDR3 comprises 16 residues. The ends were cut back, 5 bases at V and 5 bases at J, with 19 bases in the middle. Looked up from germline, CDR1 is PRHDT and CDR2 is FYEKMQ (reference sequence). The CDR3 reads CASSHGGVTSDNEQFF. The CDR3 nucleotides are TGTGCCAGCAGCCATGGGGGCGTCACCTCGGACAATGAGCAGTTCTTC.

The chain links TRBV5-4 to TRBJ1-1; 8 positions match TRBD1. V was clipped by 1 base and J by 4 bases; unmatched bases: 9. The CDR3 length is 16 residues. Germline assignment: CDR1 SGHNT and CDR2 YYREEE (reference sequence). In nucleotides, the CDR3 is TGTGCCAGCAGCTTGTTTCAGGGGGCTAGGATCACTGAAGCTTTCTTT. This sequence encodes CASSLFQGARITEAFF.

The chain recombines TRBV18 with TRBJ1-2; a weak D match, TRBD1 (5 bases). The CDR3 is made up of 19 amino acids. Germline V gives CDR1 KGHSH, CDR2 LQKENI. Trimming removed 0 bases from V and 4 bases from J, with 24 bases in between. The CDR3, as DNA: TGTGCCAGCTCACCACCTGGGACGCCCCTAAGCGGGAGAGCCTATGGCTACACCTTC. Translating gives CASSPPGTPLSGRAYGYTF.

The chain uses TRBV5-1 and TRBJ1-2; TRBD1 aligns across 8 bases. CDR1 is SGHRS and CDR2 is YFSETQ in the germline V gene. The J segment lost 4 bases and the V segment lost 4 bases, leaving 9 bases of the junction unmatched. This CDR3 is 15 amino acids long. Written as DNA, the CDR3 is TGCGCCAGCAGCACCAGACAGGGGAACGGCTATGGCTACACCTTC. Amino acids: CASSTRQGNGYGYTF.